The entry below describes one T cell receptor (beta chain). Its antigen is currently unknown. Germline CDR1 and CDR2: DFQATT and SNEGSKA (reference sequence). The ends were cut back, 1 base at V and 4 bases at J, with 11 bases in the middle. CDR3 length: 15 residues. MiXCR, run by TCRdb on the reads, gives a single entry per CDR3 protein. The table lists roughly 730,000 distinct CDR3 sequences, 30% to 35% of them singletons, with 15% to 20% in the top ten. The data derive from a study of T cell repertoires in cytomegalovirus infection. This clonotype was obtained from a human donor in good health (CMV status not recorded). Some clones in this sample may be carry-over from other donors' samples. The material was cultured PBMCs, obtained from culture after CMV antigen stimulation. This chain connects TRBV20-1 to TRBJ1-6; no definite D call. The CDR3 loop reads CSARVAGGYNSPLHF. The DNA of the CDR3 is TGCAGTGCTAGAGTTGCAGGAGGATATAATTCACCCCTCCACTTT.